This TCR beta chain came from a study of CD8+CD57+ T cells in acquired aplastic anemia. Findings and caveats of the study: Found in both controls and patients were around 31 CD8+ CDR3 sequences.

Concerning this clonotype itself: Its antigen is not identified.

V shed 3 bases, J shed 9 bases, and the junction held 6 bases outside the gene matches. Germline loops: CDR1 SGDLS, CDR2 YYNGEE. The CDR3 has 14 amino acids. The authors sequenced patients whose flow cytometry had shown CD8+CD57+ cell expansion. Genomic DNA was employed as the template in profiling TCR beta VDJ and CDR3. One entry per CDR3 protein results from TCRdb running MiXCR on the reads. The sample has around 220,000 distinct CDR3 sequences, about half seen once; the top ten hold 15% to 20%. The sample taken for sequencing was sorted CD4+, CD8+, or CD8+CD57+ T cells (not recorded which) from PBMCs. The chain employs TRBV9 and TRBJ2-5; TRBD2 matches at 12 bases. The sequence derives from a human donor with aplastic anemia. CDR3 amino acids: CASSGLAGETAQYF. The CDR3 nucleotides are TGTGCCAGCAGCGGACTAGCGGGGGAGACGGCCCAGTACTTC.